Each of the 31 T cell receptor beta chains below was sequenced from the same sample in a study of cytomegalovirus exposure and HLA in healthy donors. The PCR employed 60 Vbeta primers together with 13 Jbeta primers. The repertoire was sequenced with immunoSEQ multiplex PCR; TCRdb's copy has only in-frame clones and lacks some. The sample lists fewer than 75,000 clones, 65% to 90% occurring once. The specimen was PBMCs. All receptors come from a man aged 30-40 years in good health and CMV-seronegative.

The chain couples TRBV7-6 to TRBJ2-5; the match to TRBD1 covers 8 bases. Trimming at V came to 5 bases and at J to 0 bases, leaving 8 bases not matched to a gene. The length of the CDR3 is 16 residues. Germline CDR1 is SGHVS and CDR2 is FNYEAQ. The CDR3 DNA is TGTGCCAGCAGCCCCGGGGACAGGACAAACCAAGAGACCCAGTACTTC. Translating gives CASSPGDRTNQETQYF.

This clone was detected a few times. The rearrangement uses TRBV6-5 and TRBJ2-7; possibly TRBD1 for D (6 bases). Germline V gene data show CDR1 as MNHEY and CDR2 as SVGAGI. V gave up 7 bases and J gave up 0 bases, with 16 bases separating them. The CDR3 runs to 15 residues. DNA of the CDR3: TGTGCCAGCAAATTAACGTGGGACACCTCCTACGAGCAGTACTTC. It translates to CASKLTWDTSYEQYF.

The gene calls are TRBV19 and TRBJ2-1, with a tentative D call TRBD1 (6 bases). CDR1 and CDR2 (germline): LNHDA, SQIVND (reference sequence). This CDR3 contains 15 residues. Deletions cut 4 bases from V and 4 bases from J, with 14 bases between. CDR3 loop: CASSNPDSSYNEQFF. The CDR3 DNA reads TGTGCCAGTAGTAATCCGGACAGCTCTTACAATGAGCAGTTCTTC.

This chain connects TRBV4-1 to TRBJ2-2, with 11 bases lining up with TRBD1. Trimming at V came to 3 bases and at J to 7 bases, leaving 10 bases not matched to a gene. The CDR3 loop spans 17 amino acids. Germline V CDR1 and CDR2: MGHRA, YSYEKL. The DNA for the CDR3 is TGCGCCAGCAGCCAGACCGGGACAGGGGGTATGGTCGGGGAGCTGTTTTTT. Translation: CASSQTGTGGMVGELFF.

The CDR3 DNA reads as TGCGCCAGCAGCCAAGTATCGGCAGGGAATAGCAATCAGCCCCAGCATTTT. Translating it yields CASSQVSAGNSNQPQHF. The genes are TRBV4-1 and TRBJ1-5; TRBD1 is a possible D gene (5 bases). The CDR3 loop spans 17 amino acids. The V end lost 1 base, the J end lost 0 bases, and 13 bases lay between the germline ends. The V gene's germline CDR1 is MGHRA and CDR2 YSYEKL.

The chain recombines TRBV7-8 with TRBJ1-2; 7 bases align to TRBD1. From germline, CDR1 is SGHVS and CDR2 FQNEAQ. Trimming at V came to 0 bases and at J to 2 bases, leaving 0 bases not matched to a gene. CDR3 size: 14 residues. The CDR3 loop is CASSLAGQNYGYTF. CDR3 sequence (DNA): TGTGCCAGCAGCTTAGCGGGACAGAACTATGGCTACACCTTC.

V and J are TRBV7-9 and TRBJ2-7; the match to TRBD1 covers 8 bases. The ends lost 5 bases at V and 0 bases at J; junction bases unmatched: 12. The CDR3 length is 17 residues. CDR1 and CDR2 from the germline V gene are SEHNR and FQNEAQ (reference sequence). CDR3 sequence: CASSQATTGVSSYEQYF. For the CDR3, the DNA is TGTGCCAGCAGCCAAGCCACGACAGGGGTTAGCTCCTACGAGCAGTACTTC.

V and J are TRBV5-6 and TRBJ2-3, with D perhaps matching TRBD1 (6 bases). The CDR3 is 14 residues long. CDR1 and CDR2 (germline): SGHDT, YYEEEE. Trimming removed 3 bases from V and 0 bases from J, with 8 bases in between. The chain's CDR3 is CASSYRDSTDTQYF. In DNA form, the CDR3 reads TGTGCCAGCAGCTACAGGGACAGCACAGATACGCAGTATTTT.

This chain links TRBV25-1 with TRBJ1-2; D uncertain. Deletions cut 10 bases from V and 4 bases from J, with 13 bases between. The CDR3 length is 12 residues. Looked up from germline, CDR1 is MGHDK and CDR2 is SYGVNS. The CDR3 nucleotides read TGTGCCACCAGGAGGCCGGGCTATGGCTACACCTTC. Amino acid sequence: CATRRPGYGYTF.

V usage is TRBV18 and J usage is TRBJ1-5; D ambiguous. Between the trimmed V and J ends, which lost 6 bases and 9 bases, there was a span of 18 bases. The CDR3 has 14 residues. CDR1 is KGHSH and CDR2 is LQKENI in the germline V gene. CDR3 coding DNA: TGTGCCAGCTCTCCAAGACAAGGTGGGTGGCCCCAGCATTTT. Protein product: CASSPRQGGWPQHF.

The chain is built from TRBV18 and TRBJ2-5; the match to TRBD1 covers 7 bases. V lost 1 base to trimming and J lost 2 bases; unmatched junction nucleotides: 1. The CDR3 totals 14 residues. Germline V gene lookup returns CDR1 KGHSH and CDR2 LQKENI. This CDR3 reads CASSPRGQQETQYF. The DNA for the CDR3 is TGTGCCAGCTCACCACGGGGACAGCAAGAGACCCAGTACTTC.

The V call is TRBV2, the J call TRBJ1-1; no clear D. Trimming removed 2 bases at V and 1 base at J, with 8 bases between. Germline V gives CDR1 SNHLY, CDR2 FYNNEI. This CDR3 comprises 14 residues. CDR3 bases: TGTGCCAGCAGTGAATACAGCTGGAACACTGAAGCTTTCTTT. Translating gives CASSEYSWNTEAFF. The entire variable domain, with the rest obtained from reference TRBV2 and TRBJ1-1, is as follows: EPEVTQTPSHQVTQMGQEVILRCVPISNHLYFYWYRQILGQKVEFLVSFYNNEISEKSEIFDDQFSVERPDGSNFTLKIRSTKLEDSAMYFCASSEYSWNTEAFFGQGTRLTVV.

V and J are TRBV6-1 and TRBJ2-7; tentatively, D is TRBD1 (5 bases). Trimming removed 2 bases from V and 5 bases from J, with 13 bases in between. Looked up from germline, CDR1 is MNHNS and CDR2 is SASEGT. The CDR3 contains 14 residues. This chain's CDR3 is CASSESDSAHEQYF. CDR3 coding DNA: TGTGCCAGCAGTGAAAGCGACAGTGCCCACGAGCAGTACTTC.

Here the CDR3 reads CASSLVAGGPRSYEQYF. In DNA form, the CDR3 reads TGCGCCAGCAGCTTGGTTGCGGGAGGGCCCAGGTCCTACGAGCAGTACTTC. This chain connects TRBV5-1 to TRBJ2-7; 9 bases match TRBD2. The V and J ends lost 0 bases and 1 base, in that order; junction bases with no gene match: 8. The CDR3 spans 17 residues. Germline V gives CDR1 SGHRS, CDR2 YFSETQ.

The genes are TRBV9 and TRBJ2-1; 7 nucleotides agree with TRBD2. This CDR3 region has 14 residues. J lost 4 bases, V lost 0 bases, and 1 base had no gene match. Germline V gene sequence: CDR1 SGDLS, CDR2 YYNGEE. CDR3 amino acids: CASSVDSGYNEQFF. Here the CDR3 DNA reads TGTGCCAGCAGCGTAGATAGCGGGTACAATGAGCAGTTCTTC.

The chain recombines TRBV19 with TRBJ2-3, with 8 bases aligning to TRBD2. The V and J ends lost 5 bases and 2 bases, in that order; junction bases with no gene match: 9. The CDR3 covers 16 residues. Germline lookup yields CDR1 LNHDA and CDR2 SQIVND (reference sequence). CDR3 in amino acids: CASSFLAGGFTDTQYF. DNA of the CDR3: TGTGCCAGTAGTTTTCTAGCGGGTGGGTTCACAGATACGCAGTATTTT.

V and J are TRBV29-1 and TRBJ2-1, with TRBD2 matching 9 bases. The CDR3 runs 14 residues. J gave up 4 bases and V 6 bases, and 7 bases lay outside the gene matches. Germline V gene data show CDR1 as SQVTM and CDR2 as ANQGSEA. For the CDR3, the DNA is TGCAGCGTCCAAGCGGGGGGCGGGTACAATGAGCAGTTCTTC. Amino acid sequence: CSVQAGGGYNEQFF.

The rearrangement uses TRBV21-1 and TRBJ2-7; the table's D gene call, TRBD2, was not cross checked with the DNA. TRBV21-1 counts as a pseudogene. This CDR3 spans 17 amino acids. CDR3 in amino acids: CASSKEQTRRSSYEQYF. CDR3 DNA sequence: TGTGCCAGCAGCAAAGAACAGACTAGGAGGAGCTCCTACGAGCAGTACTTC.

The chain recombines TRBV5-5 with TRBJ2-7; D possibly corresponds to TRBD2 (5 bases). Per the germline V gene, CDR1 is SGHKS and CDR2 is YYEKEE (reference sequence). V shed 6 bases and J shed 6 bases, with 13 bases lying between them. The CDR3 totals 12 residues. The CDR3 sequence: CASNRPEGEQYF. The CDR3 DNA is TGTGCCAGCAACCGACCTGAGGGCGAGCAGTACTTC. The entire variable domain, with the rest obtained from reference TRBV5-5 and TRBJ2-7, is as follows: DAGVTQSPTHLIKTRGQQVTLRCSPISGHKSVSWYQQVLGQGPQFIFQYYEKEERGRGNFPDRFSARQFPNYSSELNVNALLLGDSALYLCASNRPEGEQYFGPGTRLTVT.

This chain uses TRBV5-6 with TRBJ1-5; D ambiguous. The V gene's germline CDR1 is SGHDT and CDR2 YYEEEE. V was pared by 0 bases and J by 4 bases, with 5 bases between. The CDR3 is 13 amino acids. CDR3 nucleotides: TGTGCCAGCAGCTTGGTCGGGAATCAGCCCCAGCATTTT. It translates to CASSLVGNQPQHF.

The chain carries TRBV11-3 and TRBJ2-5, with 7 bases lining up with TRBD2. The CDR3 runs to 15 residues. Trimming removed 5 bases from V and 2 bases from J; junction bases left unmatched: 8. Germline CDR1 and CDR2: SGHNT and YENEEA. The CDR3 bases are TGTGCCAGCAGCCAGAGCCTAGCGGAGCAAGAGACCCAGTACTTC. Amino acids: CASSQSLAEQETQYF. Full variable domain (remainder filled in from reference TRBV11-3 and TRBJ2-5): EAGVVQSPRYKIIEKKQPVAFWCNPISGHNTLYWYLQNLGQGPELLIRYENEEAVDDSQLPKDRFSAERLKGVDSTLKIQPAELGDSAVYLCASSQSLAEQETQYFGPGTRLLVL.

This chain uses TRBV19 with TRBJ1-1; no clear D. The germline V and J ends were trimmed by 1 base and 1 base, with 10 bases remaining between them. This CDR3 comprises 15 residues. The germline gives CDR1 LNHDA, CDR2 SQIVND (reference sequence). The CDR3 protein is CASSIVGGSNTEAFF. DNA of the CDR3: TGTGCCAGTAGTATAGTAGGAGGATCGAACACTGAAGCTTTCTTT.

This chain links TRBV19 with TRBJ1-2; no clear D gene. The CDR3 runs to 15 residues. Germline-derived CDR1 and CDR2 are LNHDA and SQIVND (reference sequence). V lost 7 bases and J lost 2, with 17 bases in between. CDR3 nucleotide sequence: TGTGCCAGTAAATCGGGGAAACTTGAAAACTATGGCTACACCTTC. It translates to CASKSGKLENYGYTF.

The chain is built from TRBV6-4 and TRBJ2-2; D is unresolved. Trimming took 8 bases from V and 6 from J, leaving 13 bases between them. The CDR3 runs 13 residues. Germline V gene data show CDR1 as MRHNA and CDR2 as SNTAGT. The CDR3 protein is CASGPNSAGELFF. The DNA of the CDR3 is TGTGCCAGCGGGCCCAACTCAGCCGGGGAGCTGTTTTTT.

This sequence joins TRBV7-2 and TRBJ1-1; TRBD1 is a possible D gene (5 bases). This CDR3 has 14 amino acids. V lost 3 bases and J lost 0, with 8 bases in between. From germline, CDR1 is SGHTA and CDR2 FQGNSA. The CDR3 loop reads CASSLTDMNTEAFF. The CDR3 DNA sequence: TGTGCCAGCAGCTTGACAGACATGAACACTGAAGCTTTCTTT.

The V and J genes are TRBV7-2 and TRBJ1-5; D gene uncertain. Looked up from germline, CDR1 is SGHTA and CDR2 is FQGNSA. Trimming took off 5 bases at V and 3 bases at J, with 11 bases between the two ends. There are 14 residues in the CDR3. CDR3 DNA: TGTGCCAGCAGCCCCCAATCCAACAATCAGCCCCAGCATTTT. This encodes CASSPQSNNQPQHF.

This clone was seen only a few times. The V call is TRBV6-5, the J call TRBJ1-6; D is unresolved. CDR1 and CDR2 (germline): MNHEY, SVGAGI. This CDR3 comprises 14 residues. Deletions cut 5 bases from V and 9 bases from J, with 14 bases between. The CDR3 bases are TGTGCCAGCAGTCCCCCCGAGGTCACTTCACCCCTCCACTTT. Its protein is CASSPPEVTSPLHF.

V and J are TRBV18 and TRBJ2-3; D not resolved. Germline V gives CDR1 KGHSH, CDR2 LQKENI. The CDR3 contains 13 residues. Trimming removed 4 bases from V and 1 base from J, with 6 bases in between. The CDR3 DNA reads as TGTGCCAGCTCACGGGCTGGCACAGATACGCAGTATTTT. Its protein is CASSRAGTDTQYF.

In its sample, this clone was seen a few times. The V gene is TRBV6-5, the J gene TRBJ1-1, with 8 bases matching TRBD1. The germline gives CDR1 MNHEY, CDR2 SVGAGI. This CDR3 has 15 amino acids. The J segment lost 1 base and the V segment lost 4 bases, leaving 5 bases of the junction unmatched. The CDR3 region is CASSFYDRGNTEAFF. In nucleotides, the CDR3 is TGTGCCAGCAGTTTCTACGACAGGGGGAACACTGAAGCTTTCTTT.

The CDR3 protein is CASSEQDSYEQYF. CDR3 DNA: TGTGCCAGCAGTGAACAGGACTCCTACGAGCAGTACTTC. The chain has TRBV2 and TRBJ2-5; D is undetermined. Near its end, the DNA agrees better with TRBJ2-7, so the J call may be wrong. This CDR3 contains 13 residues. Germline CDR1 SNHLY, CDR2 FYNNEI.

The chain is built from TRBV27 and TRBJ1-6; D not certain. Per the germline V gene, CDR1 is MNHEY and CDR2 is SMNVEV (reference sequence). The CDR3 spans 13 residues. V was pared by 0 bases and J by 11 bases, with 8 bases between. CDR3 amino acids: CASSLSKLAPLHF. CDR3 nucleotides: TGTGCCAGCAGTTTATCGAAGCTTGCACCCCTCCACTTT.